The T cell receptor (beta chain) under discussion was sequenced for a study of T cell responses to AZD1222 COVID-19 vaccine. Notes on the study in general: Unmutated variant regions are reportedly targeted by nearly half of spike-specific TCRs. Two doses of AZD1222 preceded a rise in Spike-specific TCR breadth and depth. Donors were chiefly white British, with a greater number of females, and clonal diversity was perhaps underestimated.

The V end lost 6 bases, the J end lost 5 bases, and 19 bases lay between the germline ends. The CDR3 has 15 amino acids. Germline V lookup: CDR1 SNHLY, CDR2 FYNNEI. Note on this clone: Its antigen is undetermined.

The assay was immunoSEQ multiplex PCR, and TCRdb's table has in-frame clones only and misses some. There are 85,000 to 130,000 clones in the sample; about nine tenths occur only once, and less than 9.5% lies in the top ten. The analysis combined second doses at about 4 or about 12 weeks. The TCR comes from an adult who received the AZD1222 COVID-19 vaccine. Here the sequenced sample was peripheral blood, taken 28 days after the second AZD1222 dose. The V gene is TRBV2, the J gene TRBJ1-1, with D possibly matching TRBD1 (5 bases). The CDR3 DNA sequence: TGTGCCAGCAGCGGCCTGGGGGTCCGTGGGACTGAAGCTTTCTTT. It specifies CASSGLGVRGTEAFF.